The 27 T cell receptor beta chains below all came from one sample that was sequenced in a study of Ad26.COV2.S vaccination and SARS-CoV-2 variants. The assay was immunoSEQ multiplex PCR, and TCRdb's table has in-frame clones only and misses some. The table shows 300,000 to 400,000 clones, with just over 90% occurring only once. The sequenced sample was peripheral blood, obtained after recovery from COVID-19. Receptors originate from a human donor who had recovered from COVID-19.

The chain is built from TRBV19 and TRBJ1-1; the D is unclear. The CDR3 has 13 amino acids. Trimming left V 1 base short and J 5 bases short, with 8 bases between. CDR1 LNHDA and CDR2 SQIVND come from the germline V gene (reference sequence). The CDR3 spells CASSIVRETEAFF. The CDR3 DNA sequence: TGTGCCAGTAGTATAGTTAGGGAAACTGAAGCTTTCTTT.

This sequence joins TRBV3-1 (or the pseudogene TRBV3-2) and TRBJ2-5; 9 nucleotides line up with TRBD2. The CDR3 runs to 17 residues. V was pared by 1 base and J by 0 bases, with 6 bases of the junction left unmatched. Germline values: CDR1 LGHDT, CDR2 YNNKEL (reference sequence). CDR3 nucleotide sequence: TGTGCCAGCAGCCAAGGTTGGAGCGGGGGGTACCAAGAGACCCAGTACTTC. Its protein is CASSQGWSGGYQETQYF.

This clone was observed a single time. The chain links TRBV7-9 to TRBJ1-2; tentative D call: TRBD1 (6 bases). Germline V CDR1 and CDR2: SEHNR, FQNEAQ (reference sequence). Trimming pared 4 bases from V and 5 bases from J, leaving 20 bases between. This CDR3 has 16 residues. The CDR3 nucleotides read TGTGCCAGCAGCTCCCGACAGGCCGGGGCCCTTTATGGCTACACCTTC. It codes for CASSSRQAGALYGYTF.

The rearrangement joins TRBV4-3 to TRBJ2-3, with D unresolved. In germline, CDR1 is LGHNA, CDR2 YSLEER. The V and J ends lost 3 bases and 3 bases respectively, with 10 bases between them. This CDR3 region has 14 residues. The CDR3 here is CASSQGSGTDTQYF. The CDR3 DNA reads TGCGCCAGCAGCCAGGGGTCCGGGACAGATACGCAGTATTTT.

The chain combines TRBV5-6 with TRBJ2-1; D is perhaps TRBD2 (5 bases). The CDR3 totals 14 residues. Germline CDR1 reads SGHDT; CDR2 reads YYEEEE. V shed 4 bases and J shed 2 bases, with 10 bases lying between them. CDR3 sequence (DNA): TGTGCCAGCAGCCCGACGGGAACCTACAATGAGCAGTTCTTC. This sequence encodes CASSPTGTYNEQFF.

The chain joins TRBV12-3 or TRBV12-4 to TRBJ1-6; D is ambiguous. Deletions cut 5 bases from V and 10 bases from J, with 12 bases between. The length of the CDR3 is 13 residues. CDR3 DNA: TGTGCCAGCAGTCTGGACTATCTCTCACCCCTCCACTTT. This gives the protein CASSLDYLSPLHF.

The V and J genes are TRBV9 and TRBJ2-2; D might be TRBD2 (5 bases). The CDR3 has 14 residues. Trimming pared 0 bases from V and 5 bases from J, leaving 8 bases between. Germline CDR1 and CDR2: SGDLS and YYNGEE. The CDR3 sequence is CASSVAPGTGELFF. CDR3 sequence (DNA): TGTGCCAGCAGCGTAGCTCCGGGGACCGGGGAGCTGTTTTTT.

CDR3 residues: CASSWGGASPLHF. In nucleotides, the CDR3 is TGTGCCAGCAGTTGGGGGGGGGCATCACCCCTCCACTTT. The gene calls are TRBV6-5 and TRBJ1-6, with a weak D call TRBD1 (6 bases). The V gene's germline CDR1 is MNHEY and CDR2 SVGAGI. CDR3 size: 13 residues. Deletions cut 4 bases from V and 10 bases from J, with 11 bases between.

In nucleotides, the CDR3 is TGTGCCAGCACCAAACCGGGGGCCCAATATGGCTACACCTTC. It specifies CASTKPGAQYGYTF. The chain joins TRBV6-5 to TRBJ1-2; tentative D call: TRBD1 (6 bases). Germline loops: CDR1 MNHEY, CDR2 SVGAGI. The CDR3 is 14 residues long. Trimming took 7 bases from V and 5 from J, leaving 17 bases between them.

The chain carries TRBV18 and TRBJ1-1; D remains ambiguous. Trimming removed 3 bases from V and 1 base from J, with 12 bases in between. Germline values: CDR1 KGHSH, CDR2 LQKENI. The CDR3 runs 15 residues. CDR3 protein: CASSPSGRTNTEAFF. CDR3 coding DNA: TGTGCCAGCTCACCCTCTGGACGGACGAACACTGAAGCTTTCTTT.

The chain carries TRBV19 and TRBJ1-5; D gene unclear. V dropped 3 bases and J dropped 6 bases, with 12 bases sitting between them. This CDR3 spans 14 amino acids. The germline V gene has CDR1 LNHDA and CDR2 SQIVND (reference sequence). CDR3 DNA: TGTGCCAGTAGTATTCAAGGCGTGGGTCAGCCCCAGCATTTT. This sequence encodes CASSIQGVGQPQHF.

The chain has TRBV5-6 and TRBJ2-1; 9 positions agree with TRBD2. Germline CDR1 is SGHDT and CDR2 is YYEEEE. This CDR3 region has 17 residues. With 5 bases clipped from V and 3 bases from J, the junction kept 12 bases outside the gene matches. The CDR3 DNA follows: TGTGCCAGCAGTCCGGTGTCCAGCGGGGGGCGCTACAATGAGCAGTTCTTC. It codes for CASSPVSSGGRYNEQFF.

This chain links TRBV7-6 with TRBJ2-1, with 7 positions matching TRBD1. CDR3 length equals 15 residues. The ends lost 3 bases at V and 0 bases at J; junction bases unmatched: 2. Per the germline V gene, CDR1 is SGHVS and CDR2 is FNYEAQ. In DNA, the CDR3 is TGTGCCAGCAGCTTTGAGGGGGCCTCCTACAATGAGCAGTTCTTC. This translates into CASSFEGASYNEQFF.

This chain links TRBV19 with TRBJ2-6; 9 nucleotides line up with TRBD1. The ends lost 7 bases at V and 7 bases at J; junction bases unmatched: 5. The germline V gene encodes CDR1 LNHDA and CDR2 SQIVND (reference sequence). The CDR3 is 14 residues long. The CDR3 sequence is CASMPGQGANVLTF. The CDR3 DNA follows: TGTGCCAGTATGCCGGGACAGGGTGCCAACGTCCTGACTTTC.

The chain couples TRBV9 to TRBJ1-1; D perhaps matches TRBD1 (5 bases). CDR3 size: 14 residues. V lost 5 bases and J lost 0, with 11 bases in between. Germline V gene data show CDR1 as SGDLS and CDR2 as YYNGEE. The DNA for the CDR3 is TGTGCCAGCAGTCGGGGGAATATGAACACTGAAGCTTTCTTT. This translates into CASSRGNMNTEAFF.

This chain connects TRBV11-2 to TRBJ1-5; D is undetermined. The CDR3 spans 15 residues. The V gene's germline CDR1 is SGHAT and CDR2 FQNNGV. The V end was cut by 0 bases, the J end by 5 bases, with 11 bases between. The CDR3 bases are TGTGCCAGCAGCTTAGATCCGGGGAGGGATCAGCCCCAGCATTTT. Protein: CASSLDPGRDQPQHF.

The rearrangement links TRBV20-1 to TRBJ1-2, with D possibly being TRBD1 (6 bases). The V gene lost 3 bases and the J gene lost 8 bases, with 25 bases spanning the gap. Germline CDR1 is DFQATT and CDR2 is SNEGSKA (reference sequence). The CDR3 is 16 amino acids. CDR3 loop: CSASPRRGTTREGYTF. The CDR3 DNA reads as TGCAGTGCTAGTCCCCGGAGGGGGACCACAAGGGAAGGCTACACCTTC.

J is TRBJ1-2 and V is TRBV19; D remains ambiguous. Trimming stripped 4 bases from V and 4 bases from J, with 10 bases between. CDR1 and CDR2 from the germline V gene are LNHDA and SQIVND (reference sequence). The CDR3 has 13 residues. This chain's CDR3 is CASSTPLRYGYTF. DNA of the CDR3: TGTGCCAGTAGTACCCCTCTCCGCTATGGCTACACCTTC.

V and J are TRBV6-5 and TRBJ2-1; D remains ambiguous. The V end lost 6 bases, the J end lost 0 bases, and 12 bases lay between the germline ends. Per the germline V gene, CDR1 is MNHEY and CDR2 is SVGAGI. The CDR3 totals 15 residues. CDR3 protein: CASSYLADSYNEQFF. CDR3 bases: TGTGCCAGCAGCTATCTGGCGGACTCCTACAATGAGCAGTTCTTC.

The chain employs TRBV5-4 and TRBJ2-3, with 8 bases aligning to TRBD2. The CDR3 runs to 16 residues. Germline V gene data show CDR1 as SGHNT and CDR2 as YYREEE (reference sequence). Unmatched junction bases numbered 15, after V lost 4 bases and J lost 8 bases. The CDR3 protein is CASSRLLAGSQVTQYF. The CDR3 bases are TGTGCCAGCAGCCGCCTCTTAGCGGGGAGCCAAGTTACGCAGTATTTT.

The chain joins TRBV10-3 to TRBJ1-3; 8 bases agree with TRBD1. Per the germline V gene, CDR1 is ENHRY and CDR2 is SYGVKD. The CDR3 loop spans 17 amino acids. The V and J ends lost 2 bases and 4 bases, in that order; junction bases with no gene match: 10. The CDR3 protein is CAISETARTGRGNTIYF. The CDR3 coding sequence is TGTGCCATCAGTGAGACCGCGCGGACAGGGCGAGGAAACACCATATATTTT.

This chain uses TRBV5-5 with TRBJ1-2; no definite D call. V was clipped by 2 bases and J by 2 bases, with 7 bases between them. Per the germline V gene, CDR1 is SGHKS and CDR2 is YYEKEE (reference sequence). The CDR3 contains 13 residues. CDR3 sequence reads: CASSLRANYGYTF. The CDR3 bases are TGTGCCAGCAGCTTACGGGCGAACTATGGCTACACCTTC.

CDR3 region: CASSVGTGRETQYF. In DNA, the CDR3 is TGTGCCAGCAGCGTAGGGACAGGGCGAGAGACCCAGTACTTC. The chain carries TRBV9 and TRBJ2-5, with 8 bases that match TRBD1. Per the germline V gene, CDR1 is SGDLS and CDR2 is YYNGEE. The CDR3 spans 14 residues. V gave up 0 bases and J gave up 4 bases; unmatched junction bases: 2.

The chain carries TRBV7-2 and TRBJ2-1, with D perhaps given as TRBD1 or TRBD2 (5 bases each). CDR1 and CDR2 (germline): SGHTA, FQGNSA. Trimming stripped 3 bases from V and 0 bases from J, with 6 bases between. The CDR3 contains 14 residues. CDR3 sequence reads: CASSFGASYNEQFF. The CDR3 DNA reads TGTGCCAGCAGCTTCGGGGCCTCCTACAATGAGCAGTTCTTC.

This clone was counted once. V gene TRBV4-3 combines with J gene TRBJ2-1; TRBD1 might be the D (5 bases). V was cut by 0 bases and J by 8 bases, with 14 bases left in between. Germline CDR1 LGHNA, CDR2 YSLEER. The CDR3 totals 15 residues. CDR3 sequence reads: CASSQDITGPDEQFF. Written as DNA, the CDR3 is TGCGCCAGCAGCCAAGATATAACAGGCCCTGATGAGCAGTTCTTC.

This clone was picked up one time. The chain couples TRBV6-5 to TRBJ2-1; D uncertain. CDR1 is MNHEY and CDR2 is SVGAGI in the germline V gene. CDR3 length: 15 residues. V lost 3 bases to trimming and J lost 6 bases, with 15 bases between them. CDR3 amino acids: CASSYPTTLGNEQFF. The CDR3 coding sequence is TGTGCCAGCAGTTATCCAACTACGCTAGGCAATGAGCAGTTCTTC.

J is TRBJ1-6 and V is TRBV3-1 (or the pseudogene TRBV3-2); possibly TRBD1 for D (5 bases). This CDR3 spans 17 amino acids. Per the germline V gene, CDR1 is LGHDT and CDR2 is YNNKEL (reference sequence). The V end was cut by 1 base, the J end by 2 bases, with 12 bases between. CDR3 sequence reads: CASSQGGSRAYNSPLHF. The CDR3 nucleotides read TGTGCCAGCAGCCAAGGAGGGAGCAGGGCCTATAATTCACCCCTCCACTTT.